These T cell receptor beta chains were read from a single sample in a study of OX40 agonist ivuxolimab in advanced cancers. This table comes from immunoSEQ multiplex PCR, and its TCRdb copy is limited to in-frame clones, with some not included. The repertoire holds some 30,000 clones, with roughly four fifths as singletons. Sequencing was performed on CD4+ or CD8+ T cells sorted from blood, taken in a trial of the OX40 agonist ivuxolimab. All receptors come from an adult with an advanced solid tumor such as melanoma, head and neck, liver or kidney cancer. The CDR3 runs from the conserved cysteine through the conserved F or W. D genes are given only for firm matches. The listing skips clone size in some rows; elsewhere it reads once, few, many or a size class.

>TRBV7-3|NA|NA|TRBJ1-2
TGTGCCAGCAGCAGGAGGAATGCGGACGGCTACACCTTC
CASSRRNADGYTF
>TRBV5-1|NA|NA|TRBJ2-3
TGCGCCAGCAGCACGATGACTAGTGCCGATACGCAGTATTTT
CASSTMTSADTQYF
>TRBV7-2|TRBD2|NA|TRBJ2-3
TGTGCCAGCAGCTTACCAGGCCTGGGACTAGCGGGAGAGACAGATACGCAGTATTTT
CASSLPGLGLAGETDTQYF
>TRBV4-3|NA|NA|TRBJ1-4
TGCGCCAGCAGCCAAGATGGCACACGGGGTAATGAAAAACTGTTTTTT
CASSQDGTRGNEKLFF
>TRBV5-1|TRBD2|NA|TRBJ2-1
TGCGCCAGCAGCTCTAAGACTAGCGGGAGATCCTACAATGAGCAGTTCTTC
CASSSKTSGRSYNEQFF
>TRBV7-2|TRBD2|NA|TRBJ2-4
TGTGCCAGCAGCTTAGACGGGGGGAACATTCAGTACTTC
CASSLDGGNIQYF
>TRBV9|NA|NA|TRBJ2-2
TGTGCCAGCAGCGTAGAAGTATCCGGGGAGCTGTTTTTT
CASSVEVSGELFF
>TRBV7-2|NA|NA|TRBJ1-5
TGTGCCAGCAGCCCCCACGGCGGCGGGACACGTAATCAGCCCCAGCATTTT
CASSPHGGGTRNQPQHF
>TRBV6-4|TRBD1|few|TRBJ1-1
TGTGCCAGCAGAGGGACAGGGAACACTGAAGCTTTCTTT
CASRGTGNTEAFF
>TRBV29-1|NA|few|TRBJ1-1
TGCAGCTTCCCGCCCCGAGGGGAGAACACTGAAGCTTTCTTT
CSFPPRGENTEAFF
>TRBV7-2|NA|few|TRBJ2-1
TGTGCCAGCAGCTTTAACAGGGCGGTCAATGAGCAGTTCTTC
CASSFNRAVNEQFF
>TRBV6-8|TRBD2|NA|TRBJ2-3
TGTGCCAGCGTCACTAGCGGGGGTGGGGATACGCAGTATTTT
CASVTSGGGDTQYF
>TRBV5-1|TRBD2|NA|TRBJ2-1
TGCGCCAGCAGCTTGATTAGCGGGAGCTCCTACAATGAGCAGTTCTTC
CASSLISGSSYNEQFF
>TRBV9|NA|NA|TRBJ2-2
TGTGCCAGCCGCAGGGGGGGGCGGACCGGGGAGCTGTTTTTT
CASRRGGRTGELFF
>TRBV5-6|NA|NA|TRBJ2-3
TGTGCCAGCAGCTTGGCCAGTGGGGGGGCCCGTGGGCAGTATTTT
CASSLASGGARGQYF
>TRBV6-5|NA|NA|TRBJ1-4
TGTGCCAGCAGTAGACAGTCGAATGAAAAACTGTTTTTT
CASSRQSNEKLFF
>TRBV4-1|NA|NA|TRBJ2-7
TGCGCCAGCAGCCGACCCCCCTACGAGCAGTACTTC
CASSRPPYEQYF
>TRBV6-5|TRBD1|NA|TRBJ1-2
TGTGCCAGCAGTGTGGACAGGGGGAACTATGGCTACACCTTC
CASSVDRGNYGYTF
>TRBV4-3|NA|NA|TRBJ2-1
TGCGCCAGCAGCCCCCGGCCTTACGAGGGGGACTCCTACAATGAGCAGTTCTTC
CASSPRPYEGDSYNEQFF
>TRBV5-3|NA|NA|TRBJ2-1
TGTGCCAGAAGCTTGGTCCCGTACAGGGACAATGAGCAGTTCTTC
CARSLVPYRDNEQFF
>TRBV11-2|TRBD2|NA|TRBJ2-1
TGTGCCAGCAGCTTTACCGGGACTAAACACAATGAGCAGTTCTTC
CASSFTGTKHNEQFF
>TRBV7-2|TRBD1|NA|TRBJ1-1
TGTGCCAGCAGCCGGAGACAGGGGAAGACTGAAGCTTTCTTT
CASSRRQGKTEAFF
>TRBV6-6|NA|few|TRBJ2-2
TGTGCCAGCAGTTATCTTGGGGGCCTGAACACCGGGGAGCTGTTTTTT
CASSYLGGLNTGELFF
>TRBV27|NA|NA|TRBJ1-2
TGTGCCAGCAGCCGGGGGGGTCACTATGGCTACACCTTC
CASSRGGHYGYTF
>TRBV4-1|TRBD2|NA|TRBJ2-1
TGCGCCAGCAGCCAAAAACAGACTAGCGGGAGTTACAATGAGCAGTTCTTC
CASSQKQTSGSYNEQFF
>TRBV7-2|NA|NA|TRBJ1-3
TGTGCCAGCAGCTTAGGTTCCCACTCTGGAAACACCATATATTTT
CASSLGSHSGNTIYF
>TRBV6-5|NA|NA|TRBJ1-5
TGTGCCAGCAGGTACAGGGAAAGCAATCAGCCCCAGCATTTT
CASRYRESNQPQHF
>TRBV18|NA|few|TRBJ1-1
TGTGCCAGCTCACCCTACGGTGGAAACACTGAAGCTTTCTTT
CASSPYGGNTEAFF
>TRBV20-1|NA|NA|TRBJ2-7
TGCAGTGCTAACGGACCCGAGCAGTACTTC
CSANGPEQYF
>TRBV5-8|NA|once|TRBJ1-4
TGTGCCAGCAGCTCCATCTGGACAGAAGGGGAAAAACTGTTTTTT
CASSSIWTEGEKLFF
>TRBV7-9|TRBD2|NA|TRBJ2-5
TGTGCCAGCAGCTTAGGCCTAGCGGGAGTACGGGAGACCCAGTACTTC
CASSLGLAGVRETQYF
>TRBV9|NA|NA|TRBJ2-7
TGTGCCAGCAGCTCCTCCGGGTGGGGGGGCCCGGACGAGCAGTACTTC
CASSSSGWGGPDEQYF
>TRBV6-8|TRBD1|NA|TRBJ1-1
TGTGCCAGCAACCGACAGGGTAGCACTGAAGCTTTCTTT
CASNRQGSTEAFF
>TRBV4-2|TRBD1|NA|TRBJ1-4
TGTGCCAGCAGCCGACAGGGCCTTAATGAAAAACTGTTTTTT
CASSRQGLNEKLFF
>TRBV28|TRBD2|few|TRBJ2-1
TGTGCCAGCAGCCCCGGACTAGCGGGGGGGCGGAGGAATGAGCAGTTCTTC
CASSPGLAGGRRNEQFF
>TRBV7-9|NA|NA|TRBJ2-2
TGTGCCAGCAGCTTACGGACTTCCAGGACCGGGGAGCTGTTTTTT
CASSLRTSRTGELFF
>TRBV4-1|NA|NA|TRBJ1-4
TGCGCCAGCAGCCAAGAGGGTGGGGGCTGGACTGAAAAACTGTTTTTT
CASSQEGGGWTEKLFF
>TRBV18|NA|NA|TRBJ2-5
TGTGCCAGCTCACTGGCACATACTGGGGAGACCCAGTACTTC
CASSLAHTGETQYF
>TRBV29-1|NA|NA|TRBJ2-1
TGCAGCGTTGCAGCCCAGTCCCTCTCCTACAATGAGCAGTTCTTC
CSVAAQSLSYNEQFF
>TRBV5-1|NA|NA|TRBJ2-7
TGCGCCAGCAGCTTGGTAGTACAGCCCTACGAGCAGTACTTC
CASSLVVQPYEQYF